The source of this T cell receptor beta chain is a study of CD8 T cells in ankylosing spondylitis. Findings of the study overall: A CD8+ phenotype characterized the disease-linked clones, which were relatively rare in peripheral blood. Ankylosing spondylitis blood seemed to carry a telltale TCR beta motif made of several highly homologous variants. Matched ankylosing spondylitis synovial fluid reportedly contained a significantly enriched population of disease-linked clones. A subset of motif variants has previously been described in the synovial fluid and blood of reactive arthritis.

With molecular barcodes, quantitative 5'-RACE was used to make the TCR beta libraries. TCRdb re-analysed the 5' RACE reads in MiXCR, keeping a single row per CDR3 protein. Found here are approximately 150,000 distinct CDR3 sequences, more than 15% of them singletons; the top ten hold about 30%. This clonotype turned up a few times. What it recognizes is unknown. Trimming removed 1 base from V and 7 bases from J, with 8 bases in between. The length of the CDR3 is 12 residues. Germline assignment: CDR1 SGHVS and CDR2 FNYEAQ. The clonotype comes from a male donor with ankylosing spondylitis. The specimen sequenced was blood, either unsorted or a sorted T cell fraction (not recorded which). J is TRBJ2-7 and V is TRBV7-6, with no clear D. CDR3 DNA sequence: TGTGCCAGCAGCTTAGATGGGTTAGAGCAGTACTTC. Amino acid sequence: CASSLDGLEQYF.